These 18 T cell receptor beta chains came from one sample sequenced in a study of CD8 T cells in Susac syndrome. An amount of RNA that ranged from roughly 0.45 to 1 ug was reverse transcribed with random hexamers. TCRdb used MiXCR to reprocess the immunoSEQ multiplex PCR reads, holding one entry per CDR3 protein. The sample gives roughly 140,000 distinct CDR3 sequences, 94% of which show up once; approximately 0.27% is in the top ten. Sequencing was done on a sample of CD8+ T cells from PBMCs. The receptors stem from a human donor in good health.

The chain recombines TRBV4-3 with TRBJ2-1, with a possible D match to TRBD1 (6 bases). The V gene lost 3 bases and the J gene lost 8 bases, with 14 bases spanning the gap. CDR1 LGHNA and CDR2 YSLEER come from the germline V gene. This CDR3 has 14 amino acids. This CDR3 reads CASSQGRGFDEQFF. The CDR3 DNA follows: TGCGCCAGCAGCCAGGGCAGGGGTTTCGATGAGCAGTTCTTC.

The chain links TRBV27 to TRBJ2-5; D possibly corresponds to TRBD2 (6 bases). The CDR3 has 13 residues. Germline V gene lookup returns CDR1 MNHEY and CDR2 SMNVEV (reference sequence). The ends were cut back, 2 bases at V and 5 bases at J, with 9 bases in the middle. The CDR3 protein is CASSLRLGETQYF. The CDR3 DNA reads TGTGCCAGCAGTTTACGACTAGGGGAGACCCAGTACTTC.

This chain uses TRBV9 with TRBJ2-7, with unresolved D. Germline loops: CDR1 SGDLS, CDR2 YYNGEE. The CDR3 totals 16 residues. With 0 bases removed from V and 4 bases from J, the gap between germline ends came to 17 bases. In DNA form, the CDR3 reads TGTGCCAGCAGCGTAGGGCTGACCGGGCCCCTTTACGAGCAGTACTTC. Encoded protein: CASSVGLTGPLYEQYF. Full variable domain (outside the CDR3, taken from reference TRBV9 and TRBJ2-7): DSGVTQTPKHLITATGQRVTLRCSPRSGDLSVYWYQQSLDQGLQFLIQYYNGEERAKGNILERFSAQQFPDLHSELNLSSLELGDSALYFCASSVGLTGPLYEQYFGPGTRLTVT.

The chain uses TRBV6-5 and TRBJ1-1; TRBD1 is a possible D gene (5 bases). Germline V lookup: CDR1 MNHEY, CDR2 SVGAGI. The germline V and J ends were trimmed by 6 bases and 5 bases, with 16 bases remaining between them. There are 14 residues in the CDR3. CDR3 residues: CASSPGGQGTEAFF. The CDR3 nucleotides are TGTGCCAGCAGCCCCGGCGGGCAGGGAACTGAAGCTTTCTTT.

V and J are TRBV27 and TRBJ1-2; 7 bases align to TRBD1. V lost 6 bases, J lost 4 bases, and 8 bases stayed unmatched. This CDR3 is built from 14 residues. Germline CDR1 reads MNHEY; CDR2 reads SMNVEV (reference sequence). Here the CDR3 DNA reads TGTGCCAGCAGCGGGCTACAGGGGAGCTATGGCTACACCTTC. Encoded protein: CASSGLQGSYGYTF.

DNA for the CDR3: TGCAGTGCTAGAGGCTCCCAGAGCACAGATACGCAGTATTTT. Its protein is CSARGSQSTDTQYF. V usage is TRBV20-1 and J usage is TRBJ2-3; D unclear. V gave up 1 base and J gave up 0 bases, with 8 bases separating them. Germline values: CDR1 DFQATT, CDR2 SNEGSKA (reference sequence). The CDR3 totals 14 residues.

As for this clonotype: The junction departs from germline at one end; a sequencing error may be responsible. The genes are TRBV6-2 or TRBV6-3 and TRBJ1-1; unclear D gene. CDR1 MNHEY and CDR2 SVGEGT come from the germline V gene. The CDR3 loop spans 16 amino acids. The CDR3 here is CASSNSYGVRRPEAFF. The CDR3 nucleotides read TGTGCCAGCAGTAACTCCTACGGGGTACGACGCCCTGAAGCTTTCTTT.

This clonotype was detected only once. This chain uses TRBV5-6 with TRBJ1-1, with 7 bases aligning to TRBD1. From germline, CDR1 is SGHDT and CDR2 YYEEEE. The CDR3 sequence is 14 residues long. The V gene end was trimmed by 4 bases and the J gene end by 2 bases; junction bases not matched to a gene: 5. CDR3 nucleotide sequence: TGTGCCAGCAGCCTGGACAGGCAAAACACTGAAGCTTTCTTT. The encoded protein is CASSLDRQNTEAFF. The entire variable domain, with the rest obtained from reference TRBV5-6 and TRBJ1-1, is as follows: DAGVTQSPTHLIKTRGQQVTLRCSPKSGHDTVSWYQQALGQGPQFIFQYYEEEERQRGNFPDRFSGHQFPNYSSELNVNALLLGDSALYLCASSLDRQNTEAFFGQGTRLTVV.

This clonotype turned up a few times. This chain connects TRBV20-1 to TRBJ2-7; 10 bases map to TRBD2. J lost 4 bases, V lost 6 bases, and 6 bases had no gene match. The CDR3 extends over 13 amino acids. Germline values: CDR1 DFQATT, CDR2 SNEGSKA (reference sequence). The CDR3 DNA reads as TGCAGTGCAGCCGGGACTAGCGATTACGAGCAGTACTTC. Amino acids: CSAAGTSDYEQYF.

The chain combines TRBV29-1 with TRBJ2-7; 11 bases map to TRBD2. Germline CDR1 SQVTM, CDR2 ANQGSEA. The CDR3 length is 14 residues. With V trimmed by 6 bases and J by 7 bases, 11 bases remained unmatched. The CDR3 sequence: CSVQTSGRTGEQYF. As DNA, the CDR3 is TGCAGCGTGCAAACTAGCGGGAGAACGGGAGAGCAGTACTTC.

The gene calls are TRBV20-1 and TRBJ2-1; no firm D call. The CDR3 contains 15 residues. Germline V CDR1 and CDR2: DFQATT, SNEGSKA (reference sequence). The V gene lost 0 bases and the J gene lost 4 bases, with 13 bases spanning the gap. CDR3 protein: CSARDNRAWYNEQFF. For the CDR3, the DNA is TGCAGTGCTAGAGATAATCGAGCTTGGTACAATGAGCAGTTCTTC.

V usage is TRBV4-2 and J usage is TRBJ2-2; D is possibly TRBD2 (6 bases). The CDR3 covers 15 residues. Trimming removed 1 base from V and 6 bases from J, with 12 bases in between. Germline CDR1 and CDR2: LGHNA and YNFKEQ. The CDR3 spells CASSQVEGGAGELFF. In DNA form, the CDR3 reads TGTGCCAGCAGCCAAGTTGAGGGAGGTGCCGGGGAGCTGTTTTTT.

In nucleotides, the CDR3 is TGTGCCACCGCGGGACTAGCGGATAACGAGCAGTACTTC. This encodes CATAGLADNEQYF. This rearrangement joins TRBV27 to TRBJ2-7, with TRBD2 matching over 11 bases. Germline assignment: CDR1 MNHEY and CDR2 SMNVEV (reference sequence). The CDR3 covers 13 residues. V gave up 10 bases and J gave up 5 bases; unmatched junction bases: 7.

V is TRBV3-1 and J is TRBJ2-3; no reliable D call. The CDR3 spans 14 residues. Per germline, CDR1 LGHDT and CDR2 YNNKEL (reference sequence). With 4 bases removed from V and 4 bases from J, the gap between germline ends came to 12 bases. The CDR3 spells CASSPPLIADTQYF. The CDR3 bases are TGTGCCAGCAGCCCGCCCCTAATTGCAGATACGCAGTATTTT.

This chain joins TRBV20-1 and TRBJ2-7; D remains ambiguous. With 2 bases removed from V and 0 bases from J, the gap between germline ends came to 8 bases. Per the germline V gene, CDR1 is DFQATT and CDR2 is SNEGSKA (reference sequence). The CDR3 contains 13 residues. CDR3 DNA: TGCAGTGCTAGAACCGATAACTCCTACGAGCAGTACTTC. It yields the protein CSARTDNSYEQYF.

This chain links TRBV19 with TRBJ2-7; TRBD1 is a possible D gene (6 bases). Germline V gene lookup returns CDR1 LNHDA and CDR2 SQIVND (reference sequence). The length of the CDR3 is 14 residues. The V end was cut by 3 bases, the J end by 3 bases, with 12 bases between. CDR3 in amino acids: CASSIVGTFYEQYF. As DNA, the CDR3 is TGTGCCAGTAGTATTGTCGGGACATTCTACGAGCAGTACTTC.

The CDR3 reads CAISEGADTEAFF. The CDR3 bases are TGTGCCATCAGTGAGGGTGCGGACACTGAAGCTTTCTTT. This rearrangement joins TRBV10-3 to TRBJ1-1; D unclear. The germline CDR1 and CDR2 sequences are ENHRY and SYGVKD. Trimming shortened V by 2 bases and J by 3 bases, and 7 bases separated the two germline ends. This CDR3 has 13 residues.

The CDR3 region has the DNA TGTGCCAGCAGCTTAGAGGCGGGAGTAGATACGCAGTATTTT. The encoded protein is CASSLEAGVDTQYF. The chain links TRBV7-6 to TRBJ2-3; 7 positions agree with TRBD2. Germline V gives CDR1 SGHVS, CDR2 FNYEAQ. CDR3 length: 14 amino acids. V gave up 1 base and J gave up 5 bases; unmatched junction bases: 3. The whole variable domain, remainder taken from reference TRBV7-6 and TRBJ2-3, is GAGVSQSPRYKVTKRGQDVALRCDPISGHVSLYWYRQALGQGPEFLTYFNYEAQQDKSGLPNDRFSAERPEGSISTLTIQRTEQRDSAMYRCASSLEAGVDTQYFGPGTRLTVL.